These T cell receptor beta chains were read from a single sample in a study of post-analysis software for immune sequencing data. TCRdb recomputed calls from the PCR reads with MiXCR, one row per CDR3 protein. The sample shows about 810,000 distinct CDR3 sequences, approximately 53% of them seen only once. Sequencing was performed on blood. These receptors all come from a girl aged 10-17 years with multiple sclerosis. CDR3s include the opening cysteine and the closing phenylalanine or tryptophan. Fields, in order: D gene, clone size, V gene, J gene, CDR3 DNA, CDR3 protein. The D gene is left open where the match is weak. Clone size is stated in some rows and not others, as once, few, many or a class when expanded.

D: .; size: .; V: TRBV10-3; J: TRBJ1-2; DNA: TGTGCCATCAGTGAGTCGGGGACCGATGGGGGCTACACCTTC; CDR3: CAISESGTDGGYTF
D: TRBD1; size: few; V: TRBV6-5; J: TRBJ1-5; DNA: TGTGCCAGCAGTTATACCGGGACAGGCAATCAGCCCCAGCATTTT; CDR3: CASSYTGTGNQPQHF
D: TRBD1; size: .; V: TRBV5-1; J: TRBJ2-7; DNA: TGCGCCAGCAGCCAGGACAGGTCCTACGAGCGGTACTTC; CDR3: CASSQDRSYERYF
D: TRBD1; size: .; V: TRBV28; J: TRBJ2-3; DNA: TGTGCCAGCAGTCCCTCCGGGACAGGTTATACGCAGTATTTT; CDR3: CASSPSGTGYTQYF
D: TRBD1; size: once; V: TRBV7-3; J: TRBJ1-1; DNA: TGTGCCAGCAGCTTAACCGGACAGGGGCCCCGGGCTTTCTTT; CDR3: CASSLTGQGPRAFF
D: .; size: once; V: TRBV29-1; J: TRBJ2-1; DNA: TGCAGCGTTGAAACCGGAGGGAGCTCCTACAATGAGCAGTTCTTC; CDR3: CSVETGGSSYNEQFF
D: TRBD2; size: few; V: TRBV3-1; J: TRBJ2-5; DNA: TGTGCCAGCAGCCAATGGACTAGCGGGAGGGGGTCTACCCAAGAGACCCAGTACTTC; CDR3: CASSQWTSGRGSTQETQYF
D: TRBD1; size: .; V: TRBV5-5; J: TRBJ2-3; DNA: TGTGCCAGCAGCTTGGTGGGACAGGGGGCTCTAACAGATACGCAGTATTTT; CDR3: CASSLVGQGALTDTQYF
D: TRBD1; size: .; V: TRBV13; J: TRBJ2-7; DNA: TGTGCCAGCAGCTTCCGGGACAGGTTGTACTTC; CDR3: CASSFRDRLYF
D: .; size: once; V: TRBV29-1; J: TRBJ1-4; DNA: TGCAGCGTTGCTTCCGGGGGCTATGGAGAAAAACTGTTTTTT; CDR3: CSVASGGYGEKLFF
D: TRBD1; size: .; V: TRBV6-4; J: TRBJ2-2; DNA: TGTGCCAGCACCTTCCGGACAGGGCATACCGGGGAGCTGTTTTTT; CDR3: CASTFRTGHTGELFF
D: .; size: .; V: TRBV2; J: TRBJ2-5; DNA: TGTGCCAGCAGATCACAGGGACCCCAAGAGACCCAGTACTTC; CDR3: CASRSQGPQETQYF
D: TRBD2; size: .; V: TRBV12-3/TRBV12-4; J: TRBJ2-1; DNA: TGTGCCAGCAGGACTAGCGGTCTGGCCAATGAGCAGTTCTTC; CDR3: CASRTSGLANEQFF
D: TRBD2; size: .; V: TRBV20-1; J: TRBJ2-3; DNA: TGCAGTGCTAGAGATAGGAACGGGGGGAGGTCAGATACGCAGTATTTT; CDR3: CSARDRNGGRSDTQYF
D: .; size: once; V: TRBV7-9; J: TRBJ2-6; DNA: TGTGCTAGCAGCCACGACTTGGCGGGGCGCTCTGGGGCCAACGTCCTGACTTTC; CDR3: CASSHDLAGRSGANVLTF
D: .; size: .; V: TRBV24-1; J: TRBJ2-2; DNA: TGTGCCACCAGTGACCCCGCCTTCGAGGGGGCCGGGGAGCTGTTTTTT; CDR3: CATSDPAFEGAGELFF
D: TRBD1; size: .; V: TRBV9; J: TRBJ1-2; DNA: TGTGCCAGCAGCACGACCGGGACAGGGGGATTCTATGGCTACACCTTC; CDR3: CASSTTGTGGFYGYTF
D: TRBD1; size: .; V: TRBV12-3/TRBV12-4; J: TRBJ2-3; DNA: TGTGCCAGCAGTCCCCGGAACAGGGGGCTTTGGGGGAGCACAGATACGCAGTATTTT; CDR3: CASSPRNRGLWGSTDTQYF
D: .; size: .; V: TRBV20-1; J: TRBJ1-5; DNA: TGCAGTGCTAGAGGGGCAGGGAACAATCAGCCCCAGCATTTT; CDR3: CSARGAGNNQPQHF
D: TRBD1; size: .; V: TRBV5-1; J: TRBJ2-5; DNA: TGCGCCAGCAGCTCGATGACAGGGGGGGAGACCCAGTACTTC; CDR3: CASSSMTGGETQYF
D: .; size: .; V: TRBV20-1; J: TRBJ2-1; DNA: TGCAGTGCTAGATTCGGAGCAAATGAGCAGTTCTTC; CDR3: CSARFGANEQFF
D: TRBD1; size: few; V: TRBV12-3/TRBV12-4; J: TRBJ2-5; DNA: TGTGCCAGCAGTCTAACGGGACAGGGGGCAAAGGAGACCCAGTACTTC; CDR3: CASSLTGQGAKETQYF
D: TRBD2; size: few; V: TRBV7-9; J: TRBJ2-1; DNA: TGTGCCAGCAGCTTAGAATCGGGAGGATGGTACAATGAGCAGTTCTTC; CDR3: CASSLESGGWYNEQFF
D: .; size: .; V: TRBV10-3; J: TRBJ1-1; DNA: TGTGCCATCAGCCCGGAAGATTTTTTAGGGGGAAACACTGAAGCTTTCTTT; CDR3: CAISPEDFLGGNTEAFF
D: TRBD2; size: .; V: TRBV7-6; J: TRBJ2-7; DNA: TGTGCCAGCAGCCCCCGGTTTGAGCGGGGCACCTACGAGCAGTACTTC; CDR3: CASSPRFERGTYEQYF
D: TRBD1; size: .; V: TRBV20-1; J: TRBJ2-3; DNA: TGCAGTGCTAGAGATCCCCTTAGGGGGCCACGACCTAGCACAGATACGCAGTATTTT; CDR3: CSARDPLRGPRPSTDTQYF
D: TRBD1; size: once; V: TRBV7-3; J: TRBJ1-2; DNA: TGTGCCAGCAGCCAAGGGACAGGGGTCGGATATGGCTACACCTTC; CDR3: CASSQGTGVGYGYTF
D: TRBD2; size: many; V: TRBV5-1; J: TRBJ2-1; DNA: TGTGCCAGCAGTTTAGGTCTAGCGGGAGGGGATGAGCAGTTCTTC; CDR3: CASSLGLAGGDEQFF
D: .; size: few; V: TRBV7-9; J: TRBJ1-2; DNA: TGTGCCAGCAGGCCCCCCGCTAACTATGGCTACACCTTC; CDR3: CASRPPANYGYTF
D: .; size: .; V: TRBV20-1; J: TRBJ1-1; DNA: TGCAGTGCTACGAGGACCGCTGCTGAAGCTTTCTTT; CDR3: CSATRTAAEAFF
D: .; size: once; V: TRBV29-1; J: TRBJ1-1; DNA: TGCAGCGGTGAAGAGGACCTGAACACTGAAGCTTTCTTT; CDR3: CSGEEDLNTEAFF
D: .; size: .; V: TRBV20-1; J: TRBJ2-1; DNA: TGCAGTGCTAGAGATGGACGGACCTTCTCCGGGTCGCACTACAATGAGCAGTTCTTC; CDR3: CSARDGRTFSGSHYNEQFF
D: .; size: .; V: TRBV3-1; J: TRBJ2-5; DNA: TGTGCCAGCAGCCCCAGACCAGCCTCGGAGACCCAGTACTTC; CDR3: CASSPRPASETQYF
D: .; size: once; V: TRBV7-6; J: TRBJ2-3; DNA: TGTGCCAGCAGCTTAGGGGTACTAGTTGGGGCTGCAGATACGCAGTATTTT; CDR3: CASSLGVLVGAADTQYF
D: TRBD2; size: .; V: TRBV6-5; J: TRBJ2-7; DNA: TGTGCCAGCAGTTACGATCGACTAGCGGGAAACTACGAGCAGTACTTC; CDR3: CASSYDRLAGNYEQYF
D: .; size: .; V: TRBV7-3; J: TRBJ2-5; DNA: TGTGCCAGCAGCCCGCAAGGTGGATTCGAGACCCAGTACTTC; CDR3: CASSPQGGFETQYF
D: TRBD1; size: .; V: TRBV28; J: TRBJ2-3; DNA: TGTGCCAGCAGTTCCTGGACAGGGGGAGAATCTAGCACAGATACGCAGTATTTT; CDR3: CASSSWTGGESSTDTQYF
D: .; size: .; V: TRBV20-1; J: TRBJ2-3; DNA: TGCAGTGCTAGAACACCTCCGGGACCAGAACACACAGATACGCAGTATTTT; CDR3: CSARTPPGPEHTDTQYF
D: TRBD2; size: few; V: TRBV7-2; J: TRBJ2-1; DNA: TGTGCCAGCAGTCTAGCGGGGGCCATCAATGAGCAGTTCTTC; CDR3: CASSLAGAINEQFF
D: TRBD2; size: few; V: TRBV6-5; J: TRBJ2-1; DNA: TGTGCTAGCAGTTACGGTCAACTAGCGGGAGGACCAGCCTACAATGAGCAGTTCTTC; CDR3: CASSYGQLAGGPAYNEQFF